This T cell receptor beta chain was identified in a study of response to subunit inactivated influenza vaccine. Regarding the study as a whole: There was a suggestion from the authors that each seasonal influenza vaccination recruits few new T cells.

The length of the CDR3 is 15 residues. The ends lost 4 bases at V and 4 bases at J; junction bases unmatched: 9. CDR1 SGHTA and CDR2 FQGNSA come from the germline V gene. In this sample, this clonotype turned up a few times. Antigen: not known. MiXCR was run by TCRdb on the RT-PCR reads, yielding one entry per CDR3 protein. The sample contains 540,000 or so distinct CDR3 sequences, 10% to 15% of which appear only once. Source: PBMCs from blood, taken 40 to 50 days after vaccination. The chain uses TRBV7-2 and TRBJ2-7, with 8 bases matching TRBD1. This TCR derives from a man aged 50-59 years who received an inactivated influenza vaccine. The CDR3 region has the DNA TGTGCCAGCAGCTCCGGACAGGGATCAGCTTACGAGCAGTACTTC. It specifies CASSSGQGSAYEQYF.